The 23 T cell receptor beta chains below were found in one sample sequenced in a study of T-cell reconstitution after alpha-beta-depleted transplantation in children. This sample's TCRbeta library carried unique molecular identifier barcodes. One entry per CDR3 protein results from TCRdb running MiXCR on the PCR reads. The sample includes around 700,000 distinct CDR3 sequences, around 13% seen only once; the top ten take roughly 0.77%. Sequencing used PBMCs, obtained before TCRalphabeta/CD19-depleted stem cell transplant. The origin of the receptors is a girl aged 2 to 9 with congenital amegakaryocytic thrombocytopenia, due to receive a stem cell transplant.

This clonotype was observed a handful of times. The J gene is TRBJ1-3, the V gene TRBV29-1; D not certain. The CDR3 consists of 12 residues. Germline V gene lookup returns CDR1 SQVTM and CDR2 ANQGSEA. Between the trimmed V and J ends, which lost 6 bases and 4 bases, there was a span of 10 bases. In DNA form, the CDR3 reads TGCAGCGTCCGGGTTGGCGGAAACACCATATATTTT. Amino acid sequence: CSVRVGGNTIYF.

Only a few counts were recorded for this clonotype. The chain is built from TRBV19 and TRBJ2-1; 7 bases are shared with TRBD2. CDR3 length equals 15 residues. Germline V CDR1 and CDR2: LNHDA, SQIVND (reference sequence). Germline trimming cut 3 bases from V and 5 bases from J; bases unmatched to any gene: 7. CDR3 amino acids: CASSIRPSGHNEQFF. The CDR3 DNA reads TGTGCCAGTAGTATCCGGCCTAGCGGCCACAATGAGCAGTTCTTC.

This clonotype was counted ten times or more. For the CDR3, the DNA is TGTGCCAGCAGCCTCGGGACTAGCGTTCCGAGCCAAGAGACCCAGTACTTC. Its protein is CASSLGTSVPSQETQYF. The chain recombines TRBV12-3 or TRBV12-4 with TRBJ2-5, with TRBD2 matching 10 bases. The V and J ends lost 6 bases and 1 base, in that order; junction bases with no gene match: 11. The CDR3 sequence is 17 residues long.

There are many counts of this clonotype. The V call is TRBV20-1, the J call TRBJ2-1; TRBD2 aligns across 7 bases. Germline trimming cut 0 bases from V and 3 bases from J; bases unmatched to any gene: 5. Germline-derived CDR1 and CDR2 are DFQATT and SNEGSKA (reference sequence). This CDR3 region has 15 residues. CDR3 coding DNA: TGCAGTGCTAGAGATCTGGGGGAGGGCTACAATGAGCAGTTCTTC. Translation: CSARDLGEGYNEQFF.

The chain couples TRBV18 to TRBJ2-4, with a tentative D call TRBD2 (6 bases). The CDR3 spans 12 residues. Per germline, CDR1 KGHSH and CDR2 LQKENI. V was shortened by 2 bases and J by 8 bases, with 7 bases between the two germline ends. CDR3: CASSPWGDIQYF. For the CDR3, the DNA is TGTGCCAGCTCACCATGGGGGGACATTCAGTACTTC.

This clonotype has at least ten counts. The chain uses TRBV29-1 and TRBJ2-7; D unresolved. The V end lost 3 bases, the J end lost 3 bases, and 6 bases lay between the germline ends. The CDR3 has 11 residues. The germline CDR1 and CDR2 sequences are SQVTM and ANQGSEA. The CDR3 DNA follows: TGCAGCGTTGACACGGACTACGAGCAGTACTTC. This translates into CSVDTDYEQYF.

This clonotype appeared a few times. This chain connects TRBV7-9 to TRBJ1-1, with D perhaps TRBD1 (5 bases). The V gene lost 5 bases and the J gene lost 7 bases, with 14 bases spanning the gap. Germline V gene sequence: CDR1 SEHNR, CDR2 FQNEAQ (reference sequence). This CDR3 has 13 amino acids. The CDR3 bases are TGTGCCAGCAGCCCCCCGGGGGACGTTGAAGCTTTCTTT. Protein product: CASSPPGDVEAFF.

This clonotype came up many times. V usage is TRBV10-3 and J usage is TRBJ2-5; D is undetermined. This CDR3 has 13 residues. CDR1 and CDR2 (germline): ENHRY, SYGVKD. V was shortened by 4 bases and J by 3 bases, with 9 bases between the two germline ends. This CDR3 is CAISVEQKETQYF. Here the CDR3 DNA reads TGTGCCATCAGTGTTGAGCAGAAAGAGACCCAGTACTTC.

This clonotype was seen many times. The CDR3 sequence: CASSTGQGHTEAFF. CDR3 in DNA: TGTGCCAGCAGCACCGGACAGGGACACACTGAAGCTTTCTTT. The V call is TRBV9, the J call TRBJ1-1, with 8 bases fitting TRBD1. This CDR3 comprises 14 residues. Per the germline V gene, CDR1 is SGDLS and CDR2 is YYNGEE. With V trimmed by 4 bases and J by 3 bases, 5 bases remained unmatched.

This clonotype was recorded at least ten times. This chain links TRBV7-3 with TRBJ2-3; D not certain. Trimming pared 6 bases from V and 1 base from J, leaving 8 bases between. This CDR3 has 13 residues. CDR1 SGHTA and CDR2 FQGTGA come from the germline V gene. The CDR3 DNA follows: TGTGCCAGCAGTTTACTCGGCACAGATACGCAGTATTTT. Translated: CASSLLGTDTQYF.

The DNA for the CDR3 is TGTGCCAGCAGCCCGGGTAGGCTAGCGGGAGATGATACGCAGTATTTT. Translation: CASSPGRLAGDDTQYF. The rearrangement joins TRBV7-9 to TRBJ2-3, with 10 positions matching TRBD2. Germline CDR1 is SEHNR and CDR2 is FQNEAQ (reference sequence). The length of the CDR3 is 16 residues. After removal of 5 bases from V and 6 bases from J, the junction contained 11 bases not matched to a gene.

This clonotype was observed at least ten times. The V and J genes are TRBV28 and TRBJ2-3; D unresolved. The CDR3 loop spans 11 amino acids. V dropped 4 bases and J dropped 5 bases, with 4 bases sitting between them. Germline CDR1 and CDR2: MDHEN and SYDVKM. The CDR3 spells CASSSLDTQYF. CDR3 nucleotides: TGTGCCAGCAGTTCCCTAGATACGCAGTATTTT.

Comment on this clonotype: A read error may be the cause here, since a much bigger clone is one base away. The chain is built from TRBV5-1 and TRBJ1-2, with a tentative D call TRBD1 (5 bases). In germline, CDR1 is SGHRS, CDR2 YFSETQ. This CDR3 comprises 12 residues. DNA for the CDR3: TGCGCCAGCAGCGTTGACAGCTATGGCGACACCTTC. It encodes CASSVDSYGDTF.

The J gene is TRBJ2-7, the V gene TRBV12-3 or TRBV12-4, with D possibly called TRBD1 or TRBD2 (5 bases each). The V and J ends lost 6 bases and 3 bases respectively, with 24 bases between them. CDR3 length: 17 residues. In DNA, the CDR3 is TGTGCCAGCAGCCCCCGTGGTTGGGGGAGAGGACGCTACGAGCAGTACTTC. Its protein product is CASSPRGWGRGRYEQYF.

This clonotype was observed many times. The chain combines TRBV20-1 with TRBJ2-7; a weak D match, TRBD2 (6 bases). V lost 5 bases and J lost 6, with 17 bases in between. The germline gives CDR1 DFQATT, CDR2 SNEGSKA (reference sequence). This CDR3 spans 13 amino acids. In DNA form, the CDR3 reads TGCAGTGCTCAGACTAGTCCAGGCGGCGAGCAGTACTTC. Translated, it gives CSAQTSPGGEQYF.

Notes on this clonotype: A much larger clone sits a single nucleotide away, making a read error possible. The rearrangement joins TRBV9 to TRBJ2-2, with D perhaps given as TRBD1 or TRBD2 (6 bases each). The length of the CDR3 is 16 residues. V shed 2 bases and J shed 7 bases, with 18 bases lying between them. From germline, CDR1 is SGDLS and CDR2 YYNGEE. DNA of the CDR3: TGTGCCAGCAGCGTCCGGGGGCAGAGGTTTAGCGGGGAGCTGTTTTTT. It translates to CASSVRGQRFSGELFF.

This clonotype has a count of ten or more. J is TRBJ2-3 and V is TRBV12-3 or TRBV12-4, with D unclear. V gave up 7 bases and J gave up 4 bases, with 15 bases separating them. This CDR3 spans 14 amino acids. CDR3 bases: TGTGCCAGCACTCCCTCCCGGAGAGCAGATACGCAGTATTTT. Translated, it gives CASTPSRRADTQYF.

There are a few counts of this clonotype. The V and J genes are TRBV7-9 and TRBJ1-5; D perhaps matches TRBD1 (5 bases). CDR3 length equals 15 residues. Germline CDR1 is SEHNR and CDR2 is FQNEAQ (reference sequence). Trimming removed 4 bases at V and 10 bases at J, with 20 bases between. CDR3 region: CASSSGRAPSFPQHF. The CDR3 DNA reads as TGTGCCAGCAGCTCGGGCAGGGCGCCAAGTTTTCCCCAGCATTTT.

There are a few counts of this clonotype. J is TRBJ2-1 and V is TRBV2, with 11 bases that match TRBD2. Germline CDR1 and CDR2: SNHLY and FYNNEI. CDR3 length equals 16 residues. The V segment lost 4 bases and the J segment 2 bases; nucleotides outside the gene matches: 4. The CDR3 DNA reads TGTGCCAGCAGTGGTCCGACTAGCGGGACCTACAATGAGCAGTTCTTC. The encoded protein is CASSGPTSGTYNEQFF.

The table lists this clonotype with many counts. V gene TRBV20-1 combines with J gene TRBJ2-5, with 8 bases lining up with TRBD2. Germline V lookup: CDR1 DFQATT, CDR2 SNEGSKA (reference sequence). V shed 3 bases, J shed 1 base, and the junction held 16 bases outside the gene matches. The CDR3 totals 18 residues. The CDR3 is CSARYPGLGIMSQETQYF. CDR3 nucleotide sequence: TGCAGTGCTAGGTATCCGGGACTAGGAATAATGTCCCAAGAGACCCAGTACTTC.

The table lists this clonotype with many counts. The gene calls are TRBV6-5 and TRBJ2-3; TRBD2 is a possible D gene (5 bases). Trimming left V 1 base short and J 0 bases short, with 14 bases between. The CDR3 spans 17 residues. Per the germline V gene, CDR1 is MNHEY and CDR2 is SVGAGI. This chain's CDR3 is CASSYFGEYTSTDTQYF. The CDR3 DNA reads TGTGCCAGCAGTTACTTCGGGGAATACACTAGCACAGATACGCAGTATTTT.

V and J are TRBV29-1 and TRBJ2-1; no reliable D call. CDR1 is SQVTM, CDR2 ANQGSEA, per germline. The CDR3 extends over 12 amino acids. CDR3 loop: CAVGQMAHEQFF. For the CDR3, the DNA is TGCGCCGTCGGGCAGATGGCCCATGAGCAGTTCTTC.

This clonotype was detected a few times. The chain recombines TRBV15 with TRBJ2-1; no definite D call. The germline V gene encodes CDR1 LNHNV and CDR2 YYDKDF (reference sequence). This CDR3 comprises 13 residues. Trimming removed 2 bases at V and 8 bases at J, with 10 bases between. The CDR3 DNA reads TGTGCCACCAGCAGAAAGAGTGGCGATGAGCAGTTCTTC. The encoded protein is CATSRKSGDEQFF.